This entry lists 10 T cell receptor beta chains sequenced from one sample in a study of blood T cell repertoires in COVID-19. This table comes from immunoSEQ multiplex PCR, and its TCRdb copy is limited to in-frame clones, with some not included. The sample holds 200,000 to 250,000 clones; about 84% are singletons and the top ten take 7.8%. The specimen was peripheral blood. These receptors were taken from a woman of 80 years or more with COVID-19, enrolled during active disease.

This clone was seen a few times. This sequence joins TRBV6-5 and TRBJ1-2; 7 bases map to TRBD1. The CDR3 runs to 13 residues. Germline trimming cut 6 bases from V and 7 bases from J; bases unmatched to any gene: 8. CDR1 MNHEY and CDR2 SVGAGI come from the germline V gene. The CDR3 DNA sequence: TGTGCCAGCAGACAACAGGGGCTAGGTGGCTACACCTTC. Encoded protein: CASRQQGLGGYTF.

The chain joins TRBV2 to TRBJ1-1; D is undetermined. The CDR3 length is 13 residues. CDR1 SNHLY and CDR2 FYNNEI come from the germline V gene. V was shortened by 6 bases and J by 2 bases, with 10 bases between the two germline ends. The CDR3 nucleotides read TGTGCCAGCAGGCTTGGAGTCAACACTGAAGCTTTCTTT. It encodes CASRLGVNTEAFF.

The CDR3 loop reads CAISPGPTASYNSPLHF. The CDR3 DNA reads as TGTGCCATCTCGCCAGGCCCTACCGCCTCCTATAATTCACCCCTCCACTTT. This chain joins TRBV10-3 and TRBJ1-6; D is ambiguous. Germline lookup yields CDR1 ENHRY and CDR2 SYGVKD. V gave up 8 bases and J gave up 0 bases, with 17 bases separating them. CDR3 length equals 17 residues.

CDR3 sequence: CASVSPTYEQYF. DNA of the CDR3: TGCGCCAGCGTTAGTCCCACCTACGAGCAGTACTTC. This chain uses TRBV5-1 with TRBJ2-7; no firm D call. Trimming took off 7 bases at V and 2 bases at J, with 10 bases between the two ends. Per the germline V gene, CDR1 is SGHRS and CDR2 is YFSETQ. This CDR3 region has 12 residues.

The chain recombines TRBV9 with TRBJ2-7; a possible D gene is TRBD2 (6 bases). CDR3 size: 15 residues. V lost 0 bases and J lost 6, with 16 bases in between. CDR1 and CDR2 from the germline V gene are SGDLS and YYNGEE. CDR3 DNA sequence: TGTGCCAGCAGCGTAGACGGAGGGCGGTTTATCGAGCAGTACTTC. It yields the protein CASSVDGGRFIEQYF.

CDR3: CASSQRTDSPYEQYF. The CDR3 nucleotides are TGTGCCAGCAGCCAGCGGACGGACAGTCCCTACGAGCAGTACTTC. The chain links TRBV14 to TRBJ2-7; tentatively, D is TRBD1 (6 bases). With 3 bases removed from V and 2 bases from J, the gap between germline ends came to 14 bases. CDR1 and CDR2 (germline): SGHDN, FVKESK. The CDR3 loop spans 15 amino acids.

The chain has TRBV5-4 and TRBJ1-2; 7 bases align to TRBD1. The CDR3 has 14 residues. Germline CDR1 and CDR2: SGHNT and YYREEE (reference sequence). The V and J ends lost 6 bases and 6 bases, in that order; junction bases with no gene match: 11. The CDR3 nucleotides read TGTGCCAGCACCCCGGACAGGAATCGCGATGGCTACACCTTC. This encodes CASTPDRNRDGYTF. Together with reference TRBV5-4 and TRBJ1-2, the CDR3 gives the full variable domain: ETGVTQSPTHLIKTRGQQVTLRCSSQSGHNTVSWYQQALGQGPQFIFQYYREEENGRGNFPPRFSGLQFPNYSSELNVNALELDDSALYLCASTPDRNRDGYTFGSGTRLTVV.

V gene TRBV5-1 combines with J gene TRBJ2-2; 8 bases fit TRBD1. The CDR3 is 16 amino acids. Trimming removed 1 base from V and 7 bases from J; junction bases left unmatched: 9. Looked up from germline, CDR1 is SGHRS and CDR2 is YFSETQ. The CDR3 reads CASSLRPGGRGGELFF. The CDR3 coding sequence is TGCGCCAGCAGCTTGAGGCCAGGGGGCCGAGGCGGGGAGCTGTTTTTT.

The chain carries TRBV3-1 (or the pseudogene TRBV3-2) and TRBJ1-2; D gene unclear. Looked up from germline, CDR1 is LGHDT and CDR2 is YNNKEL (reference sequence). The CDR3 sequence is 15 residues long. With 3 bases removed from V and 3 bases from J, the gap between germline ends came to 14 bases. CDR3 loop: CASSQLTPFDYGYTF. CDR3 nucleotides: TGTGCCAGCAGCCAGCTTACTCCTTTCGACTATGGCTACACCTTC.

This clone showed up just once. The chain combines TRBV6-2 or TRBV6-3 with TRBJ1-5; D gene ambiguous. The CDR3 is made up of 17 amino acids. V was pared by 5 bases and J by 0 bases, with 17 bases between. The germline V gene has CDR1 MNHEY and CDR2 SVGEGT. This CDR3 reads CASSTETWHYSNQPQHF. The CDR3 nucleotides read TGTGCCAGCAGTACCGAGACGTGGCACTATAGCAATCAGCCCCAGCATTTT.